The sequence of this TCR beta chain was determined in a study of T cells after yellow fever vaccination (dated by TCRdb to about 2019). Background on the whole study: Libraries from fractions with low cell numbers were prepared with the SMART-Seq v4 Ultra Low Input RNA kit. To track T-cell clones before and after primary and booster YFV17D yellow fever vaccination, bulk TCR alpha and beta repertoires were sequenced longitudinally. Two healthy male donors, one aged 18 to 30 and one aged 30 to 40 years, made up the cohort. Blood samples were taken at several timepoints before and after primary and secondary immunization, and bulk PBMC replicates and cell subsets were isolated. Broader findings and caveats from the paper: A small share of clonotypes was detected in both CD4 and CD8 compartments, with the overlap likely arising from convergent recombination. Because abundant contaminating clonotypes from the bulk population could be contained in FACS-sorted repertoires, computational filtering was required. Because the study included only a couple of donors, the extent to which the findings can be generalized is limited. Most clones expanded after primary vaccination were re-detected after the booster (about 96% of CD4 and 80% to 90% of CD8), suggesting broad memory maintenance. Compared with the primary T-cell response, the secondary T-cell response was weaker but faster, peaking on day 5 rather than day 15.

Synthesis of TCR cDNA relied on 5'RACE template switching, a step that introduced a universal primer site along with unique molecular identifiers. cDNA synthesis was primed from both the TCR alpha and TCR beta constant segments. Library amplification involved two PCR steps, and the second step added sample barcodes and sequencing adapters. Libraries were sequenced on Illumina HiSeq 2500 (2x100 bp) or NovaSeq (2x150 bp). The paper's data handling went like this. MIGEC handled demultiplexing of reads and collapsing into UMI consensus sequences, while MiXCR performed V(D)J alignment. Vaccine-responding clonotypes were defined with edgeR using replicate PBMC samples, requiring FDR below 0.01 and a log2 fold change above 5 up to day 15. Each bulk clonotype received a CD4 or CD8 identity based on whether the sequenced CD4 or CD8 repertoire contained that clonotype at higher abundance. The raw public reads went through TCRdb reprocessing: fastp at Q25, MiXCR clone calling, in-frame beta chains kept. Rows matching on CDR3 protein sequence are summarized as one entry with the most common DNA and genes. The authors' filters were not applied to this entry. The sample records about 160,000 distinct CDR3 sequences, around 7% of which are singletons. Of the sample, around 2.3% is held by the ten largest clones.

This clonotype was counted only a few times. This clone's antigen is unknown. No much larger clone exists at a distance of one base, and base qualities are not known. The CDR3, from cysteine to phenylalanine, totals 15 residues. The sequence is cut down to CDR3 DNA, 45 bases in frame from base 1. Taken from the germline V gene, the CDR1 and CDR2 loops are LGHNA and YNFKEQ. V loses 4 bases, J loses 3 bases, and the germline ends lie 15 bases apart. What the treatment or condition label conveys for this sample: live attenuated yellow fever vaccine strain. A standard Ficoll-Paque protocol was used to isolate PBMCs from peripheral blood. Dynabeads CD4 and CD8 positive selection kits were used to isolate the CD4 and CD8 T-cell fractions. TriZol was used to extract RNA from bulk PBMCs, from CD4 and CD8 fractions, and from dextramer-positive and dextramer-negative fractions.

The clonotype originates from a man aged 18 to 30 who received the YFV17D yellow fever vaccine. The rearranged segments are TRBV4-2 and TRBJ1-1; the D segment could be TRBD1, given 6 matching bases. The sequences come from CD4+ T cells sorted from PBMCs, collected more than 4 days after the first yellow fever vaccination. CDR3 sequence: CASSRGGPQDTEAFF. The nucleotide sequence reads as follows: TGTGCCAGCAGCCGAGGGGGGCCCCAGGACACTGAAGCTTTCTTT.